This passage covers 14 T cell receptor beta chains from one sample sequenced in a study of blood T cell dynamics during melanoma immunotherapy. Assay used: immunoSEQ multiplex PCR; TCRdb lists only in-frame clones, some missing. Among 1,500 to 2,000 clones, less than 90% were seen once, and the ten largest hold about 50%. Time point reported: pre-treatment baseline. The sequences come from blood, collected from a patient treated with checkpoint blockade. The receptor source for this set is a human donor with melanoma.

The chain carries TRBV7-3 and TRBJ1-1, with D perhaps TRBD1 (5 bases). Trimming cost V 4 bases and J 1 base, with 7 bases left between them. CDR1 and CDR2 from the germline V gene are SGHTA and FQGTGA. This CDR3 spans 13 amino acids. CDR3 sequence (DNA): TGTGCCAGCAGCTCTCAGGGGAACACTGAAGCTTTCTTT. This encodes CASSSQGNTEAFF.

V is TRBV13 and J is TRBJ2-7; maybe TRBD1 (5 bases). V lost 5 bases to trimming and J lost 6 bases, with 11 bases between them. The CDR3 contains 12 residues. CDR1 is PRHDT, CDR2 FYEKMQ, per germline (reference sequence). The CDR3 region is CASSKMGPEQYF. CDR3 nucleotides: TGTGCCAGCAGCAAGATGGGGCCCGAGCAGTACTTC.

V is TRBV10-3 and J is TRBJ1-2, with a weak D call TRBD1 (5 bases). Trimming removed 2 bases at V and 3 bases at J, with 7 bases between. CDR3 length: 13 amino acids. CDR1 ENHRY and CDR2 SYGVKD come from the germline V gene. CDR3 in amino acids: CAISEAGHYGYTF. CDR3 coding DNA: TGTGCCATCAGTGAGGCAGGGCACTATGGCTACACCTTC.

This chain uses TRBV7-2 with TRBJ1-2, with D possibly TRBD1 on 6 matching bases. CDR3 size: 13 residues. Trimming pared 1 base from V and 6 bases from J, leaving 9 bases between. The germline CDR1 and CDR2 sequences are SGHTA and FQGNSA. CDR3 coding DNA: TGTGCCAGCAGCTTAGTGCAGGGGAATGGCTACACCTTC. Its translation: CASSLVQGNGYTF.

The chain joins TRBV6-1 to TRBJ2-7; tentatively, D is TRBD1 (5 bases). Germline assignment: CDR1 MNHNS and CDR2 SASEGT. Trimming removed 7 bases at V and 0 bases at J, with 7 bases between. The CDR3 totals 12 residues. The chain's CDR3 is CASTGSSYEQYF. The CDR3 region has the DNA TGTGCCAGCACAGGGTCCTCCTACGAGCAGTACTTC.

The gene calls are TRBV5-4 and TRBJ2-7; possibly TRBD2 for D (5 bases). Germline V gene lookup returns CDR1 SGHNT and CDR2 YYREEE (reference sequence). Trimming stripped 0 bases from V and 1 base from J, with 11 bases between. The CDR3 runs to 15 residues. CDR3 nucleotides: TGTGCCAGCAGCTTGGCCGGAGGTTCTTCCTACGAGCAGTACTTC. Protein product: CASSLAGGSSYEQYF.

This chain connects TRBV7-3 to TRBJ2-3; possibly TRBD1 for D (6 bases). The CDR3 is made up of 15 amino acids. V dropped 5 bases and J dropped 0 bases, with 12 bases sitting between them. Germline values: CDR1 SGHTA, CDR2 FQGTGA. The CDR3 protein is CASSAGTISTDTQYF. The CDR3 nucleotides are TGTGCCAGCAGCGCCGGGACAATTAGCACAGATACGCAGTATTTT.

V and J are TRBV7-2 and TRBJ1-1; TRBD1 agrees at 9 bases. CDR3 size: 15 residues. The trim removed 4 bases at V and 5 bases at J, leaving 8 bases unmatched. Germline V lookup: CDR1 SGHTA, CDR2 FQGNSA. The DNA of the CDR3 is TGTGCCAGCAGCTCCCAGGGACAGGGAGGTACTGAAGCTTTCTTT. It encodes CASSSQGQGGTEAFF. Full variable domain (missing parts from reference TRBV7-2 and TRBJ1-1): GAGVSQSPSNKVTEKGKDVELRCDPISGHTALYWYRQSLGQGLEFLIYFQGNSAPDKSGLPSDRFSAERTGGSVSTLTIQRTQQEDSAVYLCASSSQGQGGTEAFFGQGTRLTVV.

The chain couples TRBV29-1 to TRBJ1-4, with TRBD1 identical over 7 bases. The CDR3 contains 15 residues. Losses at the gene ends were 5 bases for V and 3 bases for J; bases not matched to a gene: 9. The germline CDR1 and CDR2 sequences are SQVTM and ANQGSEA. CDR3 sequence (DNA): TGCAGCGTTTCCCTCGGGACAGCCGCTAATGAAAAACTGTTTTTT. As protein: CSVSLGTAANEKLFF.

The CDR3 bases are TGTGCCAGCAGCTGGAACCGAAACTATGGCTACACCTTC. It specifies CASSWNRNYGYTF. The chain uses TRBV7-9 and TRBJ1-2, with no clear D. There are 13 residues in the CDR3. Germline CDR1 is SEHNR and CDR2 is FQNEAQ (reference sequence). The V end lost 4 bases, the J end lost 2 bases, and 8 bases lay between the germline ends. The full variable domain, rest sourced from reference TRBV7-9 and TRBJ1-2, is DTGVSQNPRHKITKRGQNVTFRCDPISEHNRLYWYRQTLGQGPEFLTYFQNEAQLEKSRLLSDRFSAERPKGSFSTLEIQRTEQGDSAMYLCASSWNRNYGYTFGSGTRLTVV.

The CDR3 loop is CASSFNREAFF. In DNA, the CDR3 is TGTGCCAGCAGCTTCAACAGGGAAGCTTTCTTT. V is TRBV5-6 and J is TRBJ1-1; possibly TRBD1 for D (5 bases). Germline CDR1 reads SGHDT; CDR2 reads YYEEEE. CDR3 length: 11 residues. V lost 2 bases to trimming and J lost 8 bases, with 7 bases between them.

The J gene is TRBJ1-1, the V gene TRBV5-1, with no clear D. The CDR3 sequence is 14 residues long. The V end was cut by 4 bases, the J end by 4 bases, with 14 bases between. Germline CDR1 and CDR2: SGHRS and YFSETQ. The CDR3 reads CASSVKVDRTEAFF. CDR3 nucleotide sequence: TGCGCCAGCAGCGTCAAGGTAGATCGCACTGAAGCTTTCTTT.

CDR3 in DNA: TGCGCCAGCAGCTTGGCAGGTTCGAACACTGAAGCTTTCTTT. It yields the protein CASSLAGSNTEAFF. The chain recombines TRBV5-1 with TRBJ1-1; D not certain. Germline assignment: CDR1 SGHRS and CDR2 YFSETQ. The CDR3 spans 14 residues. V shed 0 bases and J shed 1 base, with 7 bases lying between them.

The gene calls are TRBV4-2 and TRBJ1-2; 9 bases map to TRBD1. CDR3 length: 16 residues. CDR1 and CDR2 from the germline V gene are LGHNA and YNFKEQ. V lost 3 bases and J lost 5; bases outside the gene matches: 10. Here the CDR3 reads CASSQDRGGAPYGYTF. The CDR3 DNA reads TGTGCCAGCAGCCAGGACAGGGGAGGGGCCCCTTATGGCTACACCTTC.